The clone carrying this T cell receptor beta chain was seen at least ten times. The sample comes from a study of CDR3 diversity in severe acne. The CDR3 has 16 amino acids. Germline loops: CDR1 SQVTM, CDR2 ANQGSEA. The V gene end was trimmed by 6 bases and the J gene end by 3 bases; junction bases not matched to a gene: 10. TCRdb passed the PCR reads through MiXCR, listing each CDR3 protein once. The sample shows approximately 77,000 distinct CDR3 sequences, under 55% of them seen only once. The rearrangement joins TRBV29-1 to TRBJ2-3, with 12 positions matching TRBD2. Sequences were obtained from blood. This receptor was identified in a male donor with severe acne vulgaris. The CDR3 region is CSVRGYGLAGTDTQYF. The CDR3 bases are TGCAGCGTCCGAGGGTATGGACTAGCGGGAACAGATACGCAGTATTTT.